The source of this TCR beta chain is a study of T cells in Graves' hyperthyroidism and ophthalmopathy. Across the study: Sampling of peripheral blood happened at initial diagnosis, prior to any treatment.

The TCR beta CDR3 regions underwent amplification using RNA transcripts as the source. HTBI primers drove first-round RT-PCR of the TCR CDR3. One entry per CDR3 protein, called by TCRdb with MiXCR from the multiplex PCR reads. Of more than 550,000 distinct CDR3 sequences in the sample, roughly a sixth were seen once. Whole-study results and caveats: Blood also carried most thyroid clonotypes expanded above 0.001. In the analysis, a 13 V-J model separated ophthalmopathy from stable hyperthyroidism.

Germline CDR1 and CDR2: LNHDA and SQIVND (reference sequence). J was trimmed by 0 bases and V by 4 bases; bases with no gene match: 2. The CDR3 covers 14 residues. The sample holds many counts of this clonotype. The antigen is undetermined. Material for sequencing was blood. The gene calls are TRBV19 and TRBJ1-1; 7 bases match TRBD1. This receptor was taken from a woman aged 45-65 years with Graves' hyperthyroidism that later progressed to Graves' ophthalmopathy. This CDR3 is CASSTGQLNTEAFF. CDR3 nucleotides: TGTGCCAGTAGTACGGGACAGCTGAACACTGAAGCTTTCTTT.